The clone carrying this T cell receptor (beta chain) was found many times. The antigen remains undetermined. TCRdb re-analysed the multiplex PCR reads in MiXCR, keeping a single row per CDR3 protein. The sample records about 130,000 distinct CDR3 sequences, around 21% being singletons. CDR3 length: 14 amino acids. Trimming removed 4 bases from V and 6 bases from J, with 12 bases in between. The data stem from a study of breast tumors, draining lymph nodes, adjacent tissues. Breast cancer patients provided tissue from their axillary draining lymph nodes. General study points: The lymph node origin of tumor T cells was framed as consistent with a hypothesis, not demonstrated. The data were judged consistent with most tumor T cells coming from lymph node and expanding in tumor. Compared with lymph nodes, tumors were less diverse; compared with nontumor tissue, more. Tumor and nontumor repertoires were significantly more similar in luminal-like than in basal-like breast cancer.

J is TRBJ2-2 and V is TRBV12-3 or TRBV12-4; D tentatively fits TRBD1 or TRBD2 (5 bases each). The receptor was isolated from a female donor with breast cancer. Some clones in this sample may be carry-over from other donors' samples. Sequencing was performed on axillary lymph node tissue. In DNA, the CDR3 is TGTGCCAGCAGTTGGGGACGATGGGCCGGGGAGCTGTTTTTT. Translating it yields CASSWGRWAGELFF.